Reported below is one T cell receptor beta chain. The data are from a study of T-cell reconstitution after alpha-beta-depleted transplantation in children. This CDR3 spans 16 amino acids. The germline gives CDR1 MGHRA, CDR2 YSYEKL. With 4 bases removed from V and 7 bases from J, the gap between germline ends came to 20 bases. Construction of the TCRbeta library involved unique molecular identifiers. TCRdb re-called the PCR reads through MiXCR, storing one row per CDR3 protein. The repertoire holds some 500,000 distinct CDR3 sequences, with approximately 16% as singletons. Sequencing used PBMCs from the stem cell graft donor, obtained from the stem cell graft. The rearrangement joins TRBV4-1 to TRBJ1-5; TRBD1 might be the D (5 bases). This clonotype originated in a human donor who donated a stem cell graft to a child with acute lymphoblastic leukemia. For the CDR3, the DNA is TGCGCCAGCAGCCGCGCGGTGGGGCCGGGAGGACAGCCCCAGCATTTT. Amino acid sequence: CASSRAVGPGGQPQHF.